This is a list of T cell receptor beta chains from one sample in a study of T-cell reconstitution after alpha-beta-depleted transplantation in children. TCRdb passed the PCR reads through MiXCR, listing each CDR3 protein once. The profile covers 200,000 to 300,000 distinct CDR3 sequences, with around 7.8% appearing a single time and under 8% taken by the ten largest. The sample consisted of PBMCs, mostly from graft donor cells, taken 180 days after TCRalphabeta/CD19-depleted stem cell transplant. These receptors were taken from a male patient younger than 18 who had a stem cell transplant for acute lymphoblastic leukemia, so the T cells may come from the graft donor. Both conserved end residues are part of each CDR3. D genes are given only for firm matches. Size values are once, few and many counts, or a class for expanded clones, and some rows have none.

TGTGCCAGCGGAGTCCCTAGCACAGATACGCAGTATTTT | CASGVPSTDTQYF | TRBJ2-3 | TRBV2 | - | many
TGTGCCAGCTCACCAACGGAATACCGGGCCAACGTCCTGACTTTC | CASSPTEYRANVLTF | TRBJ2-6 | TRBV18 | - | few
TGCAGTGCCTCTCGGCCCGCGAACACCGGGGAGCTGTTTTTT | CSASRPANTGELFF | TRBJ2-2 | TRBV20-1 | - | many
TGTGCCAGCACCAAAACAGGGACCGGGGAGCTGTTTTTT | CASTKTGTGELFF | TRBJ2-2 | TRBV6-5 | - | many
TGTGCCATCAGTGGTGGGGTGGGCACAGAGGCTTTCTTT | CAISGGVGTEAFF | TRBJ1-1 | TRBV10-3 | - | many
TGTGCCGTACCCGCGGGGGGCGTCTCCTACGAGCAGTACTTC | CAVPAGGVSYEQYF | TRBJ2-7 | TRBV6-2/TRBV6-3 | TRBD2 | once
TGTGCCAGCAGTTTTGCCCAGGTGGGGGCGGGGACCCAGTACTTC | CASSFAQVGAGTQYF | TRBJ2-5 | TRBV12-3/TRBV12-4 | - | many
TGTGCCAGCAGCTTAGAGGTGACAGTCACAGATACGCAGTATTTT | CASSLEVTVTDTQYF | TRBJ2-3 | TRBV7-6 | - | many
TGTGCCAGCAGCCAAGAACTAGCGGGAGTACAAGAGACCCAGTACTTC | CASSQELAGVQETQYF | TRBJ2-5 | TRBV4-2 | TRBD2 | many
TGTGCCAGCAGCTTAGTTCTTCCCCCCACAGGGAACACTGAAGCTTTCTTT | CASSLVLPPTGNTEAFF | TRBJ1-1 | TRBV11-3 | - | many
TGTGCCACCAGTGGGAGTTCCTACGAGCAGTACTTC | CATSGSSYEQYF | TRBJ2-7 | TRBV24-1 | - | many
TGTGCCAGTAGTATAGTATGGGCAGCGAACACTGAAGCTTTCTTT | CASSIVWAANTEAFF | TRBJ1-1 | TRBV19 | - | -
TGCGCCAGCAGCCAGGGGGGGGTAGCGGGGGAAGAGACCCAGTACTTC | CASSQGGVAGEETQYF | TRBJ2-5 | TRBV4-3 | TRBD2 | -
TGCAGCGTTGAATGGGCAGACCACTTCTCTGGAAACACCATATATTTT | CSVEWADHFSGNTIYF | TRBJ1-3 | TRBV29-1 | - | many
TGTGCCAGCTCACCACCCTACAACCCCTCCTACGAGCAGTACTTC | CASSPPYNPSYEQYF | TRBJ2-7 | TRBV18 | - | many
TGTGCCAGCAGCCTACCGACTAGGACCCCTCGGAATGAGCAGTTCTTC | CASSLPTRTPRNEQFF | TRBJ2-1 | TRBV7-6 | - | many
TGCAGTGCTTTCCCTCTGAGTAACCAAGAGACCCAGTACTTC | CSAFPLSNQETQYF | TRBJ2-5 | TRBV20-1 | - | many
TGTGCCAGCAGTTCCATAACGGGACAGGCCTACGAGCAGTACTTC | CASSSITGQAYEQYF | TRBJ2-7 | TRBV27 | TRBD1 | many
TGTGCCAGCAGTTTCCAGCGGAGGGGCGGCAGCAACTACGAGCAGTACTTC | CASSFQRRGGSNYEQYF | TRBJ2-7 | TRBV28 | - | many
TGCAGTGCTAGAGATCGGGGGACTAGCGGGAACACCGGGGAGCTGTTTTTT | CSARDRGTSGNTGELFF | TRBJ2-2 | TRBV20-1 | TRBD2 | many
TGCGCCAGCAGCTTCGGGAGTACGGGACCCGGGGAGCTGTTTTTT | CASSFGSTGPGELFF | TRBJ2-2 | TRBV5-1 | - | many
TGCAGTGCCTCTAGGACTAGCGGGAGTGCCAATGAGCAGTTCTTC | CSASRTSGSANEQFF | TRBJ2-1 | TRBV20-1 | TRBD2 | many
TGCGCCAGCAGCCCTACAGGTTACAATGAGCAGTTCTTC | CASSPTGYNEQFF | TRBJ2-1 | TRBV5-1 | - | many
TGTGCCACCAGCAGAGATTTCGGGAACACCGGGGAGCTGTTTTTT | CATSRDFGNTGELFF | TRBJ2-2 | TRBV15 | - | many
TGTGCCATCAGTGATTGGAGTGGAGTAGACGAGCAGTACTTC | CAISDWSGVDEQYF | TRBJ2-7 | TRBV10-3 | - | many
TGTGCCAGCAGCTTAGGGGGTGGAATAAGCACCGGGGAGCTGTTTTTT | CASSLGGGISTGELFF | TRBJ2-2 | TRBV11-2 | - | many
TGTGCCAGCAGCGTAGCCCCTCGAGGGGAGACCCAGTACTTC | CASSVAPRGETQYF | TRBJ2-5 | TRBV9 | - | many
TGCAGTGCTAGTAGCGGGACAACCAATGAGCAGTTCTTC | CSASSGTTNEQFF | TRBJ2-1 | TRBV20-1 | TRBD2 | -
TGCGCCAGCAGCGGACCTGGAAACACCATATATTTT | CASSGPGNTIYF | TRBJ1-3 | TRBV5-1 | - | many
TGTGCCAGCAGCGGGAGCCATGGTTCACCCCTCCACTTT | CASSGSHGSPLHF | TRBJ1-6 | TRBV9 | - | many